Listed below are T cell receptor beta chains from one sample, sequenced in a study of beta chain features in type 1 diabetes. Method: immunoSEQ multiplex PCR; TCRdb's copy keeps in-frame clones and lacks some. The sample has about half a million clones; over 9.5% are singletons. The specimen was naive CD4+ T cells from blood. Receptors were obtained from a woman between 18 and 29 years old in good health. CDR3s include the opening cysteine and the closing phenylalanine or tryptophan. A D gene is named only where the DNA matches it firmly. Some rows mark clone size as missing; the rest say once, few, many or name a class of expanded clone.

.	TRBV6-5	.	TRBJ1-1	TGTGCCAGCAGTTACTCGAGTCGGGGGAGCACTGAAGCTTTCTTT	CASSYSSRGSTEAFF
.	TRBV19	.	TRBJ2-5	TGTGCCAGTAGTATAGAGGGACCGGCGGGGACCCAGTACTTC	CASSIEGPAGTQYF
TRBD2	TRBV9	.	TRBJ2-3	TGTGCCAGCAGCGTAGATTCTTACGTGGGACTAGCGGGGGGCCACACAGATACGCAGTATTTT	CASSVDSYVGLAGGHTDTQYF
.	TRBV25-1	.	TRBJ2-1	TGTGCCAGCAGTGAATCTCGACAGTTTGATGAGCAGTTCTTC	CASSESRQFDEQFF
TRBD1	TRBV30	few	TRBJ2-7	TGTGCCTGGAGTGGGACAGGGACCTCGGCCGAGCAGTACTTC	CAWSGTGTSAEQYF
.	TRBV7-2	.	TRBJ2-1	TGTGCCAGCAGCTTAGTAAAACATTCGGGTGAGCAGTTCTTC	CASSLVKHSGEQFF
.	TRBV7-9	few	TRBJ2-2	TGTGCCAGCAGCCTCCATTCAGGGGCGACCGGGGAGCTGTTTTTT	CASSLHSGATGELFF
.	TRBV4-2	few	TRBJ2-7	TGTGCCAGCAGCCAAGACGGGCGCAGGGACTCCTACGAGCAGTACTTC	CASSQDGRRDSYEQYF
.	TRBV7-9	.	TRBJ2-5	TGTGCCAGCAGCTTAAGCCTGGGCAGGGGAGAGACCCAGTACTTC	CASSLSLGRGETQYF
TRBD1	TRBV7-9	few	TRBJ2-5	TGTGCCAGCAGCCCACTGGGACAGCTTGAGGAGACCCAGTACTTC	CASSPLGQLEETQYF
.	TRBV13	.	TRBJ1-3	TGTGCCAGCAGCCTCTCAAACACCATATATTTT	CASSLSNTIYF
.	TRBV7-9	.	TRBJ1-3	TGTGCCAGCAGCAATACAGACTCTGGAAACACCATATATTTT	CASSNTDSGNTIYF
.	TRBV13	.	TRBJ1-3	TGTGCCAGCAGCCTGCCAGGGGGAAACACCATATATTTT	CASSLPGGNTIYF
.	TRBV2	few	TRBJ2-1	TGTGCCAGCAGTTTTAGCCATGAGCAGTTCTTC	CASSFSHEQFF
.	TRBV13	.	TRBJ1-2	TGTGCCAGCACCAGAACAGGAATTGGCTACACCTTC	CASTRTGIGYTF
.	TRBV9	few	TRBJ2-3	TGTGCCAGCAGCGTAGTGGGCAACACAGATACGCAGTATTTT	CASSVVGNTDTQYF
.	TRBV9	.	TRBJ1-4	TGTGCCAGCAGCGTAGATACCGGGGGAAAACTGTTTTTT	CASSVDTGGKLFF
.	TRBV19	.	TRBJ2-5	TGTGCCAGTAGTACAAGGCAGCAAGAGACCCAGTACTTC	CASSTRQQETQYF
TRBD2	TRBV15	few	TRBJ2-7	TGTGCCACCAGCAGAGTGTTTAGCGGGAGGACGTACGAGCAGTACTTC	CATSRVFSGRTYEQYF
.	TRBV25-1	.	TRBJ2-7	TGTGCCAGCAGTGCGGGCAGGGGGGGATACGAGCAGTACTTC	CASSAGRGGYEQYF
TRBD1	TRBV25-1	.	TRBJ2-5	TGTGCCAGCACAATAGCATCGGGACAGGGGGCTCGAGAGACCCAGTACTTC	CASTIASGQGARETQYF
.	TRBV5-1	.	TRBJ2-5	TGCGCCAGCAGTTCCTTCCGGACAGAACAAGAGACCCAGTACTTC	CASSSFRTEQETQYF
TRBD2	TRBV5-1	.	TRBJ2-1	TGCGCCAGCAGCCCCCGTCTAGCGGGAGGATACAATGAGCAGTTCTTC	CASSPRLAGGYNEQFF
.	TRBV20-1	.	TRBJ1-1	TGCAGTGCCAGTGAGGGTGCTGAAGCTTTCTTT	CSASEGAEAFF
TRBD2	TRBV15	.	TRBJ2-3	TGTGCCACCAGCAGGGCCCCGGGACTAGCGGGCGAGAGCAGCACAGATACGCAGTATTTT	CATSRAPGLAGESSTDTQYF
.	TRBV5-1	.	TRBJ1-2	TGCGCCAGCAGCCAGTTACAGGGCAACTATGGCTACACCTTC	CASSQLQGNYGYTF
TRBD1	TRBV11-1	few	TRBJ2-7	TGTGCCAGCAGCTTAGAATCGACAGGGGACGAGCAGTACTTC	CASSLESTGDEQYF
.	TRBV5-1	few	TRBJ2-1	TGCGCCAGCAGCGAGGCGACAGGGACTGGTTACAATGAGCAGTTCTTC	CASSEATGTGYNEQFF
.	TRBV29-1	few	TRBJ2-3	TGCAGCGTTGACACAGATACGCAGTATTTT	CSVDTDTQYF
.	TRBV7-9	many	TRBJ2-1	TGTGCCAGCAGCTATAGTAGTGGAAGGGGAGAGCAGTTCTTC	CASSYSSGRGEQFF
.	TRBV6-6	.	TRBJ2-3	TGTGCCAGCAGGGAGGGGGGCCCCGATACGCAGTATTTT	CASREGGPDTQYF
TRBD1	TRBV5-4	.	TRBJ2-5	TGTGCCAGCAGCTTCATTGGGGACAGGCAAGAGACCCAGTACTTC	CASSFIGDRQETQYF
.	TRBV6-5	few	TRBJ2-4	TGTGCCAGCAGTACCCGGGGAACCAAAAACATTCAGTACTTC	CASSTRGTKNIQYF
.	TRBV7-8	few	TRBJ2-3	TGTGCCAGCAGCTTAGTCGCGGGGAGCACAGATACGCAGTATTTT	CASSLVAGSTDTQYF
.	TRBV15	few	TRBJ2-5	TGTGCCACCACGAGTAGACAAGAGACCCAGTACTTC	CATTSRQETQYF
.	TRBV7-9	once	TRBJ1-1	TGTGCCAGCAGCTTAGGGGTATTTGAGGACACTGAAGCTTTCTTT	CASSLGVFEDTEAFF
TRBD1	TRBV28	.	TRBJ2-5	TGTGCCAGCAAGGGACAGGGGGCTTGGGAGACCCAGTACTTC	CASKGQGAWETQYF
.	TRBV12-5	.	TRBJ2-3	TGTGCTAGTGCTTGGGTCACAGATACGCAGTATTTT	CASAWVTDTQYF
.	TRBV18	.	TRBJ2-3	TGTGCCAGCTCACCTCCGTCGGGGGCGCAGTATTTT	CASSPPSGAQYF
TRBD1	TRBV30	few	TRBJ1-1	TGTGCCTGGAGTTACTTTGGGACAGGGAAAACTGAAGCTTTCTTT	CAWSYFGTGKTEAFF
.	TRBV14	few	TRBJ2-1	TGTGCCAGCAGCCAAAGTTCGGGATACAATGAGCAGTTCTTC	CASSQSSGYNEQFF
.	TRBV7-2	few	TRBJ2-3	TGTGCCAGCAGCTTCGGACCGACGGATACGCAGTATTTT	CASSFGPTDTQYF